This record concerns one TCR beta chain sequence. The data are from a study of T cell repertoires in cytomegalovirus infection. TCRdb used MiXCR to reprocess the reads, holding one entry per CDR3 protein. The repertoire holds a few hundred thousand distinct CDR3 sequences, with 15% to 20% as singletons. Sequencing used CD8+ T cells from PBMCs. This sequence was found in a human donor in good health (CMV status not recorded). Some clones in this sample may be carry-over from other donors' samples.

CDR3 sequence: CASSSWTQRQFF. In DNA, the CDR3 is TGTGCCAGCAGCTCTTGGACCCAGAGACAGTTCTTC. The chain couples TRBV13 to TRBJ2-1; the D is unclear. The germline V gene encodes CDR1 PRHDT and CDR2 FYEKMQ (reference sequence). Trimming removed 4 bases from V and 13 bases from J, with 14 bases in between. The CDR3 is 12 amino acids.